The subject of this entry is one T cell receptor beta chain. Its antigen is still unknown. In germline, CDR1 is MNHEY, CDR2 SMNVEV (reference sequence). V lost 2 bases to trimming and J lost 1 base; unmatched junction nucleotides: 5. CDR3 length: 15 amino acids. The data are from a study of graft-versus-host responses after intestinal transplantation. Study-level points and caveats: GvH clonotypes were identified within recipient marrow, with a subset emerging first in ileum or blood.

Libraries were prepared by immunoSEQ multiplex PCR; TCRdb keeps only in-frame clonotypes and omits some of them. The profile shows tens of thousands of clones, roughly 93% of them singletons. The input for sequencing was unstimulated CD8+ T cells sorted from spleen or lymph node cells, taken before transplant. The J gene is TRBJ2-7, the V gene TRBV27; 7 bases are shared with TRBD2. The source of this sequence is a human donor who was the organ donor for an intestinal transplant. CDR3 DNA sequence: TGTGCCAGCAGTTTAACTAGCGCCCGATCCTACGAGCAGTACTTC. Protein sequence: CASSLTSARSYEQYF.